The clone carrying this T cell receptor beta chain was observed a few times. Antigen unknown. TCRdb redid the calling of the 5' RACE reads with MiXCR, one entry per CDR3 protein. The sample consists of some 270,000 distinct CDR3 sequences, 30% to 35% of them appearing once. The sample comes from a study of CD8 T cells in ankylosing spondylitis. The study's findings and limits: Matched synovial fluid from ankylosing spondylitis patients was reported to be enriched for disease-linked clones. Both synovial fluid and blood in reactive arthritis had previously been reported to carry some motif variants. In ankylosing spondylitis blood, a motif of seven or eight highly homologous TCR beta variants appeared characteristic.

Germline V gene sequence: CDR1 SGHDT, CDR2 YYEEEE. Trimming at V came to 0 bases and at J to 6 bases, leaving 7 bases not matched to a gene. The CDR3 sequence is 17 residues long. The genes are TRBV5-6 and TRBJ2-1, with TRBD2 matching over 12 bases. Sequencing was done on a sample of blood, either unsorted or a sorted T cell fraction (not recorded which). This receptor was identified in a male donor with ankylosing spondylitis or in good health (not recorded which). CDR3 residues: CASSLAAGLAGTNEQFF. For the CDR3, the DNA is TGTGCCAGCAGCTTGGCGGCAGGACTAGCGGGAACCAATGAGCAGTTCTTC.